This T cell receptor (beta chain) was obtained from a study of PD-1 blockade in classical Hodgkin lymphoma. The CDR3 is 14 residues long. With V trimmed by 7 bases and J by 6 bases, 8 bases remained unmatched. Germline CDR1 is LNHDA and CDR2 is SQIVND (reference sequence). Using immunoSEQ multiplex PCR, the repertoire was profiled, and TCRdb retains in-frame clones only, with some absent. The table has around 31,000 clones, 81% seen once; the top ten hold approximately 17%. Documented time point: cycle 4 day 1 (C4D1), after 5 to 7 weeks of nivolumab. Each patient experienced a relapse that followed autologous stem cell transplantation, and brentuximab vedotin exposure varied. This clone was counted a single time.

The TCR comes from a human donor with classical Hodgkin lymphoma. The sample in question was peripheral blood mononuclear cells (PBMCs), obtained before the fourth cycle of nivolumab. The chain joins TRBV19 to TRBJ2-7; the match to TRBD2 covers 11 bases. The CDR3 DNA reads TGTGCCAGTAACCCTAGCGGGAGGTATGTCGAGCAGTACTTC. Its protein product is CASNPSGRYVEQYF.